A selection of T cell receptor beta chains follows, all from one sample in a study of graft-versus-host responses after intestinal transplantation. TCRdb's copy holds only in-frame clones and misses some; the assay was immunoSEQ multiplex PCR. Of fewer than 9,500 clones listed, approximately 74% are singletons. This specimen was ileum tissue, taken about 70 weeks after intestinal transplant. These receptors originate from a human patient who received an intestinal transplant, so some T cells may come from the graft donor. Each CDR3 is given with its conserved first and last residue. The order of the fields is D gene, CDR3 length, J gene, clone size, V gene, CDR3 DNA, CDR3 protein. D genes are given only for firm matches. The size entry is marked missing in some rows and otherwise reads once, few, many or a size class.

- | 15 | TRBJ2-7 | - | TRBV5-1 | TGCGCCAGCAGTCCAGCCGCCGGCAGGACCTACGAGCAGTACTTC | CASSPAAGRTYEQYF
- | 14 | TRBJ2-7 | - | TRBV18 | TGTGCCAGCTCACCACCGCGGACAACCTACGAGCAGTACTTC | CASSPPRTTYEQYF
- | 11 | TRBJ2-5 | - | TRBV2 | TGTGCCAGCCACTTCCAAGAGACCCAGTACTTC | CASHFQETQYF
- | 14 | TRBJ2-2 | - | TRBV7-9 | TGTGCCAGCAGCTTAGGAACCGGGACCGGGGAGCTGTTTTTT | CASSLGTGTGELFF
- | 14 | TRBJ2-2 | - | TRBV2 | TGTGCCAGCAGCCGGGACGGTGGTAACGGGGAGCTGTTTTTT | CASSRDGGNGELFF
TRBD1 | 15 | TRBJ2-7 | - | TRBV6-9 | TGTGCCAGCAGTTACACACCGGGACAGGGGTACGAGCAGTACTTC | CASSYTPGQGYEQYF
- | 14 | TRBJ2-7 | - | TRBV29-1 | TGCAGCGTTGAAGATGGCATAAACTCCTACGAGCAGTACTTC | CSVEDGINSYEQYF
- | 11 | TRBJ1-1 | few | TRBV5-1 | TGCGCCAGCAGCCAGAACACTGAAGCTTTCTTT | CASSQNTEAFF
TRBD2 | 16 | TRBJ2-1 | - | TRBV5-1 | TGCGCCAGCAGCTTGGTTTCGAGCGGGAGTTACAATGAGCAGTTCTTC | CASSLVSSGSYNEQFF
TRBD1 | 15 | TRBJ1-5 | few | TRBV18 | TGTGCCAGCTCCCCCGGACAGGGCCAAGATCAGCCCCAGCATTTT | CASSPGQGQDQPQHF
- | 16 | TRBJ2-3 | once | TRBV7-3 | TGTGCCAGCAGCCTAAAGGCGAGGGGCTTTGCAGATACGCAGTATTTT | CASSLKARGFADTQYF
TRBD2 | 14 | TRBJ2-4 | once | TRBV7-2 | TGTGCCAGCAGCACAGCGGGGGGGAAAAACATTCAGTACTTC | CASSTAGGKNIQYF
- | 13 | TRBJ1-2 | - | TRBV15 | TGTGCCACCAGCGGGTACAGGGCCTATGGCTACACCTTC | CATSGYRAYGYTF
- | 16 | TRBJ2-3 | - | TRBV5-4 | TGTGCCAGCAGTCTTCCGGGCGTTTTTAGCACAGATACGCAGTATTTT | CASSLPGVFSTDTQYF
- | 15 | TRBJ1-4 | few | TRBV5-6 | TGTGCCAGCAGCTTGGAGCCGGGGATGAATGAAAAACTGTTTTTT | CASSLEPGMNEKLFF
- | 15 | TRBJ2-7 | - | TRBV30 | TGTGCCTGGACCGAAGGGATTAGAGGCTCCTACGAGCAGTACTTC | CAWTEGIRGSYEQYF
TRBD2 | 16 | TRBJ2-2 | - | TRBV11-2 | TGTGCCAGCAGCCATGGTAGCGGGAGCCCCACCGGGGAGCTGTTTTTT | CASSHGSGSPTGELFF
- | 18 | TRBJ1-1 | once | TRBV7-6 | TGTGCCAGCAGCCCTCCGAGGGACAAAAATCAGGGGCGCACTGAAGCTTTCTTT | CASSPPRDKNQGRTEAFF
- | 14 | TRBJ2-2 | - | TRBV18 | TGTGCCAGCTCACCCCAGGGTGACACCGGGGAGCTGTTTTTT | CASSPQGDTGELFF
- | 14 | TRBJ2-7 | - | TRBV19 | TGTGCCAGTAGTATCCGAGGACCTCCCTACGAGCAGTACTTC | CASSIRGPPYEQYF
TRBD1 | 19 | TRBJ2-4 | - | TRBV11-3 | TGTGCCAGCAGCCACCGGGACAGACAAGCCCTAGGGGCCAAAAACATTCAGTACTTC | CASSHRDRQALGAKNIQYF
TRBD1 | 14 | TRBJ2-1 | - | TRBV5-1 | TGCGCCAGCAGCTTGAACCTACAGGGGTCTGAGCAGTTCTTC | CASSLNLQGSEQFF
- | 11 | TRBJ2-5 | - | TRBV5-1 | TGCGCCAGCAGCTTGCGGGAGACCCAGTACTTC | CASSLRETQYF
- | 15 | TRBJ1-2 | - | TRBV14 | TGTGCCAGCAGCCAAGCCCAAGCCGACATTTATGGCTACACCTTC | CASSQAQADIYGYTF
- | 14 | TRBJ2-5 | - | TRBV7-9 | TGTGCCAGCAGCTTATTGGGGCATAAAGAGACCCAGTACTTC | CASSLLGHKETQYF
TRBD1 | 15 | TRBJ2-7 | - | TRBV6-1 | TGTGCCAGCAGACCTATCGACAGGGGGGAGTACGAGCAGTACTTC | CASRPIDRGEYEQYF
TRBD2 | 16 | TRBJ2-7 | - | TRBV28 | TGTGCCAGCAGTTTACTACGAGCGGGGCCGAACTACGAGCAGTACTTC | CASSLLRAGPNYEQYF
- | 13 | TRBJ2-3 | - | TRBV28 | TGTGCCAGCAAGGGACCCACTTTGGGTACGCAGTATTTT | CASKGPTLGTQYF
TRBD1 | 14 | TRBJ2-3 | - | TRBV29-1 | TGCAGCGTTGAAAAAGGACAGGGGGTGGATACGCAGTATTTT | CSVEKGQGVDTQYF
- | 16 | TRBJ2-3 | - | TRBV6-5 | TGTGCCAGCAGTTACTCCCCGACAGGTAGTACAGATACGCAGTATTTT | CASSYSPTGSTDTQYF
- | 13 | TRBJ2-5 | few | TRBV11-2 | TGTGCCAGCAGCCAACAGGGTCAAGAGACCCAGTACTTC | CASSQQGQETQYF
- | 15 | TRBJ2-7 | - | TRBV5-5 | TGTGCCAGCAGCAGATCCGGGACGGAGGCTAGGGAGCAGTACTTC | CASSRSGTEAREQYF
- | 14 | TRBJ1-1 | few | TRBV7-4 | TGTGCCAGCAGCCCCCGGGGGGAGAACACTGAAGCTTTCTTT | CASSPRGENTEAFF
- | 14 | TRBJ1-1 | - | TRBV27 | TGTGCCAGCAGAAGGGGCTTTGGGAACACTGAAGCTTTCTTT | CASRRGFGNTEAFF
TRBD1 | 15 | TRBJ2-7 | - | TRBV27 | TGTGCCAGCAGTCCGGCAGGGGGCGTCATCTACGAGCAGTACTTC | CASSPAGGVIYEQYF
TRBD2 | 16 | TRBJ2-3 | - | TRBV18 | TGTGCCAGCTCACTTGGACTAGCGGGAGTAGGAGATACGCAGTATTTT | CASSLGLAGVGDTQYF
- | 16 | TRBJ2-2 | - | TRBV7-6 | TGTGCCAGCAGCTTGGTCCTAGCAGCGAACACCGGGGAGCTGTTTTTT | CASSLVLAANTGELFF
TRBD1 | 15 | TRBJ1-1 | - | TRBV5-1 | TGCGCCAGCAGAGGTGACAGGGGTTATAACACTGAAGCTTTCTTT | CASRGDRGYNTEAFF
- | 18 | TRBJ2-5 | - | TRBV28 | TGTGCCAGCATGCAGGACAGGCGTTGGGCTAGCGATCAAGAGACCCAGTACTTC | CASMQDRRWASDQETQYF
- | 15 | TRBJ1-1 | - | TRBV7-8 | TGTGCCAGCAGCTTAGCGCTCAGCCCCGAGACTGAAGCTTTCTTT | CASSLALSPETEAFF
- | 11 | TRBJ2-5 | few | TRBV11-3 | TGTGCCAGCAGCTTAGTGAGTTACCAGTACTTC | CASSLVSYQYF
- | 14 | TRBJ2-7 | once | TRBV5-1 | TGCGCCAGCAGCCTAGGAACGGCCCTCTACGAGCAGTACTTC | CASSLGTALYEQYF